This is a list of T cell receptor beta chains from one sample in a study of blood T cell repertoires in COVID-19. Sequencing used immunoSEQ multiplex PCR; TCRdb keeps in-frame clones, though not all of them. The table includes 150,000 to 200,000 clones, roughly nine tenths detected once. Sequencing used peripheral blood. All receptors derive from a woman aged 55-69 years with COVID-19, enrolled during active disease. CDR3s include the opening cysteine and the closing phenylalanine or tryptophan. A D gene is named only where the DNA matches it firmly. Clone size is stated in some rows and not others, as once, few, many or a class when expanded.

CDR3nt,CDR3aa,j_gene,abundance,v_gene,d_gene
TGCAGCGTGGCCGAGGGGACAGCCTCTACTGAAGCTTTCTTT,CSVAEGTASTEAFF,TRBJ1-1,NA,TRBV29-1,TRBD1
TGCGCCAGCAGTGGCTCTCTAGCGGACGAGCAGTACTTC,CASSGSLADEQYF,TRBJ2-7,NA,TRBV10-2,TRBD2
TGTGCCTGCCCGACTAGCGAGCCCGGGGAGCTGTTTTTT,CACPTSEPGELFF,TRBJ2-2,NA,TRBV30,TRBD2
TGCAGTGCTGGACATAATGGAAACACCATATATTTT,CSAGHNGNTIYF,TRBJ1-3,once,TRBV29-1,NA
TGTGCCTGGAGTGTACGGGCAGGGGTCATGAACACTGAAGCTTTCTTT,CAWSVRAGVMNTEAFF,TRBJ1-1,NA,TRBV30,NA
TGTGCCAGAGGAAACAGGGCTCGAGAATCGGGCGCTGAAGCTTTCTTT,CARGNRARESGAEAFF,TRBJ1-1,NA,TRBV27,NA
TGTGCCAGCTCACCTGACAGGATGGAAAATGAGCAGTTCTTC,CASSPDRMENEQFF,TRBJ2-1,NA,TRBV18,NA
TGTGCCAGTAGTAAAGTTGACAGGGTCACCCAGCGGACCACCTACGAGCAGTACTTC,CASSKVDRVTQRTTYEQYF,TRBJ2-7,NA,TRBV19,TRBD1
TGTGCCAGCAGCACTAGCGGGAGGGCATCCTACAATGAGCAGTTCTTC,CASSTSGRASYNEQFF,TRBJ2-1,NA,TRBV9,TRBD2
TGTGCCAGCAGCCAGGGAGATCAGCCCCAGCATTTT,CASSQGDQPQHF,TRBJ1-5,once,TRBV3-1/TRBV3-2,NA
TGTGCCAGCCTCCGGGACAGGGGGTCCGAAGCTTTCTTT,CASLRDRGSEAFF,TRBJ1-1,NA,TRBV7-2,TRBD1
TGTGCCAGCAGCCTCCGACAGGGGTTCTCTAATTCACCCCTCCACTTT,CASSLRQGFSNSPLHF,TRBJ1-6,NA,TRBV11-3,TRBD1
TGTGCCAGCAGGACAGGGGGGAGTGAAAAACTGTTTTTT,CASRTGGSEKLFF,TRBJ1-4,NA,TRBV27,TRBD1
TGTGCCAGCAGCGTAGATGATCGGGTTTTCGTCTATGGCTACACCTTC,CASSVDDRVFVYGYTF,TRBJ1-2,NA,TRBV9,NA
TGTGCCAGCAGCGTAAGCGGGAGCCGGGTAGGAGAGACCCAGTACTTC,CASSVSGSRVGETQYF,TRBJ2-5,NA,TRBV11-3,TRBD2
TGTGCCAGCAGTTACTCGGAGAGGGCTTTCTTT,CASSYSERAFF,TRBJ1-1,NA,TRBV6-2/TRBV6-3,NA
TGTGCCACCCGACAGGGGGCGAACACCGGGGAGCTGTTTTTT,CATRQGANTGELFF,TRBJ2-2,few,TRBV24-1,TRBD1
TGCGCCAGCAGCCAAACAGGGAAGATCCATGGCTACACCTTC,CASSQTGKIHGYTF,TRBJ1-2,once,TRBV4-3,NA
TGTGCCAGCAGCCCAGGACAGGGACGTGCTGGCTACACCTTC,CASSPGQGRAGYTF,TRBJ1-2,few,TRBV3-1/TRBV3-2,TRBD1
TGTGCCTGGGGTCGACTAGCGGGAGTAGGGGAGCAGTACTTC,CAWGRLAGVGEQYF,TRBJ2-7,few,TRBV30,TRBD2
TGTGCCAGCAGTTACACGCCGGACAGACCTAACTATGGCTACACCTTC,CASSYTPDRPNYGYTF,TRBJ1-2,NA,TRBV6-2/TRBV6-3,NA
TGTGCCAGCAGTTACTCGAGAGGGGCGGGGAGGTATGGCTACACCTTC,CASSYSRGAGRYGYTF,TRBJ1-2,NA,TRBV6-5,NA
TGTGCCACCAGTGATTTCCGACAGGGGGACAATCAGCCCCAGCATTTT,CATSDFRQGDNQPQHF,TRBJ1-5,NA,TRBV24-1,TRBD1
TGTGCCAGCAGCGCCCCTCGGGCAGGGGGCTCAACTAATGAAAAACTGTTTTTT,CASSAPRAGGSTNEKLFF,TRBJ1-4,NA,TRBV9,TRBD1
TGTGCCAGCAGCCCACGGGGGAGGGATGAAGCTTTCTTT,CASSPRGRDEAFF,TRBJ1-1,NA,TRBV11-3,NA
TGTGCCAGCAGCTTAAGGGGGCGCGTGGCTTTCTTT,CASSLRGRVAFF,TRBJ1-1,NA,TRBV7-2,TRBD1
TGTGCCAGCAGCCGTGAGCCAGGGGGAGGTTATGGCTACACCTTC,CASSREPGGGYGYTF,TRBJ1-2,NA,TRBV27,TRBD1
TGTGCCAGCAGCTTAGAGTTTAGCGGGATCTACAATGAGCAGTTCTTC,CASSLEFSGIYNEQFF,TRBJ2-1,NA,TRBV11-2,TRBD2
TGTGCCAGCAGCTTAAGTGCAGGGTCGGGAAACACCATATATTTT,CASSLSAGSGNTIYF,TRBJ1-3,NA,TRBV11-2,NA
TGTGCCAGTAGTAGGACAACTCGGGGCTACACCTTC,CASSRTTRGYTF,TRBJ1-2,once,TRBV19,NA
TGTGCCAGCCATCCGGGACTAGCGGGAGGTGAATTGCAGTATTTT,CASHPGLAGGELQYF,TRBJ2-3,NA,TRBV28,TRBD2
TGCGCCAGCAGCTTGGCAGGGGCATCTCTCGCGATGAACACTGAAGCTTTCTTT,CASSLAGASLAMNTEAFF,TRBJ1-1,NA,TRBV5-1,NA
TGTGCCTGGAGTGGGACAGGGACCTATAATTCACCCCTCCACTTT,CAWSGTGTYNSPLHF,TRBJ1-6,NA,TRBV30,TRBD1
TGTGCCAGCAGCGCGGGAGTTTACTACGAGCAGTACTTC,CASSAGVYYEQYF,TRBJ2-7,once,TRBV28,TRBD2
TGTGCCATCAGTGCTAGACAGGGGATCCCAAATGAGCAGTTCTTC,CAISARQGIPNEQFF,TRBJ2-1,NA,TRBV10-3,TRBD1
TGTGCCAGCAGTAGCGCCGGGGAGCTGTTTTTT,CASSSAGELFF,TRBJ2-2,NA,TRBV3-1/TRBV3-2,NA
TGTGCCAGCAGCACCGGACAGGGGGCGTACGGTGGCTACACCTTC,CASSTGQGAYGGYTF,TRBJ1-2,NA,TRBV7-8,TRBD1
TGCAGCGTTGCTCCCGGGACATCAACTAATGAAAAACTGTTTTTT,CSVAPGTSTNEKLFF,TRBJ1-4,NA,TRBV29-1,NA
TGTGCCAGCAGCGCGGGTGTAAGTTACGAGCAGTACTTC,CASSAGVSYEQYF,TRBJ2-7,once,TRBV5-4,NA
TGTGCCAGCAGCACAAACACTGAAGCTTTCTTT,CASSTNTEAFF,TRBJ1-1,NA,TRBV6-6,NA